This entry describes one T cell receptor (beta chain). What it binds is unknown. The CDR3 runs 14 residues. Germline V gives CDR1 LGHDT, CDR2 YNNKEL (reference sequence). The source of the sample is a study of monozygotic twins with inflammatory bowel disease. Broader study findings: Findings did not support one strong IBD-associated signal or clonotype. Heterogeneous immunosuppressive treatment regimens may have introduced variability into patient repertoires. Versus healthy twins, IBD patients showed fewer clonotypes shared with others, especially with disease activity.

Researchers used 3500 ng of total RNA for each TCR library. Reprocessing the 5' RACE reads, TCRdb reports a single entry for every CDR3 protein and omits DNA. In total, the table holds over 35,000 distinct CDR3 sequences. Specimen: blood. This receptor was identified in a human donor with ulcerative colitis or Crohn's disease, or a healthy co-twin of an affected twin (not recorded which). This chain connects TRBV3-1 to TRBJ2-7; the D call from TCRdb, TRBD1, cannot be confirmed without DNA. CDR3 residues: CASSIGTGSYEQYF.